Below are 6 T cell receptor beta chains sequenced from a single sample in a study of shared clonotypes between healthy human individuals. TCRdb's copy holds only in-frame clones and misses some; the assay was immunoSEQ multiplex PCR. The table shows roughly 2.5 million clones, with 85% to 95% occurring only once. Sequenced sample: naive CD4+ T cells sorted from blood. Subset reported: CD45RA+ positively selected. All receptors come from a young man in good health.

The chain links TRBV2 to TRBJ2-3; 9 bases map to TRBD2. Germline CDR1 is SNHLY and CDR2 is FYNNEI. With V trimmed by 11 bases and J by 0 bases, 9 bases remained unmatched. The CDR3 contains 15 residues. CDR3 sequence: CAGNSGSASTDTQYF. In DNA form, the CDR3 reads TGTGCCGGAAATAGCGGGAGTGCTAGCACAGATACGCAGTATTTT.

This chain connects TRBV2 to TRBJ1-4; no reliable D call. The CDR3 sequence is 11 residues long. Germline CDR1 SNHLY, CDR2 FYNNEI. Trimming pared 1 base from V and 8 bases from J, leaving 2 bases between. As DNA, the CDR3 is TGTGCCAGCAGTGAAGTGGAAAAACTGTTTTTT. Protein sequence: CASSEVEKLFF.

The chain couples TRBV5-1 to TRBJ2-5; 13 bases are a match to TRBD2. CDR3 length equals 15 residues. Germline trimming cut 5 bases from V and 6 bases from J; bases unmatched to any gene: 7. Germline assignment: CDR1 SGHRS and CDR2 YFSETQ. CDR3 loop: CASSMTSGGSQTQYF. In DNA form, the CDR3 reads TGCGCCAGCAGTATGACTAGCGGGGGGTCACAGACCCAGTACTTC.

The J gene is TRBJ1-3, the V gene TRBV19; D remains unclear. The germline V gene encodes CDR1 LNHDA and CDR2 SQIVND (reference sequence). The CDR3 is 17 amino acids. V lost 5 bases, J lost 0 bases, and 17 bases lay in between. This chain's CDR3 is CASSPTLAVTSGNTIYF. In nucleotides, the CDR3 is TGTGCCAGTAGTCCCACTCTGGCGGTTACCTCTGGAAACACCATATATTTT.

This clone was observed once. The J gene is TRBJ2-5, the V gene TRBV28; 10 nucleotides align to TRBD2. V dropped 7 bases and J dropped 4; count of bases not matched to a gene: 6. CDR3 length equals 14 residues. The germline V gene encodes CDR1 MDHEN and CDR2 SYDVKM. DNA of the CDR3: TGTGCCAGCAATCTAGCGGGAGTGGCAGAGACCCAGTACTTC. It specifies CASNLAGVAETQYF.

V is TRBV6-5 and J is TRBJ1-3; possibly TRBD1 for D (5 bases). This CDR3 is built from 15 residues. V was cut by 6 bases and J by 2 bases, with 14 bases left in between. CDR1 MNHEY and CDR2 SVGAGI come from the germline V gene. The CDR3, as DNA: TGTGCCAGCAGCCCCCAGGGACTCACTGGAAACACCATATATTTT. Translation: CASSPQGLTGNTIYF.